A single T cell receptor (beta chain) is shown here with its context. Its target is not known. An end of the junction differs from the germline gene, which may be a read error. This CDR3 comprises 15 residues. Per germline, CDR1 MNHEY and CDR2 SVGAGI. The sample is drawn from a study of T cell responses to AZD1222 COVID-19 vaccine. Using immunoSEQ multiplex PCR, the repertoire was profiled, and TCRdb retains in-frame clones only, with some absent. The sample has roughly 170,000 clones; about nine tenths are singletons. Whole-study findings and limits: The sample set comprised mostly white British donors with more females, and clonal diversity was possibly underestimated.

This sequence joins TRBV6-5 and TRBJ2-7; 8 bases match TRBD1. This specimen consisted of peripheral blood, obtained on day 0 of AZD1222 vaccination. The receptor was derived from an adult in good health. CDR3 sequence (DNA): TGTGCCAGCAGCTACTCCGGGGACAGGTCCTACGAGCAGTACTTC. It specifies CASSYSGDRSYEQYF.